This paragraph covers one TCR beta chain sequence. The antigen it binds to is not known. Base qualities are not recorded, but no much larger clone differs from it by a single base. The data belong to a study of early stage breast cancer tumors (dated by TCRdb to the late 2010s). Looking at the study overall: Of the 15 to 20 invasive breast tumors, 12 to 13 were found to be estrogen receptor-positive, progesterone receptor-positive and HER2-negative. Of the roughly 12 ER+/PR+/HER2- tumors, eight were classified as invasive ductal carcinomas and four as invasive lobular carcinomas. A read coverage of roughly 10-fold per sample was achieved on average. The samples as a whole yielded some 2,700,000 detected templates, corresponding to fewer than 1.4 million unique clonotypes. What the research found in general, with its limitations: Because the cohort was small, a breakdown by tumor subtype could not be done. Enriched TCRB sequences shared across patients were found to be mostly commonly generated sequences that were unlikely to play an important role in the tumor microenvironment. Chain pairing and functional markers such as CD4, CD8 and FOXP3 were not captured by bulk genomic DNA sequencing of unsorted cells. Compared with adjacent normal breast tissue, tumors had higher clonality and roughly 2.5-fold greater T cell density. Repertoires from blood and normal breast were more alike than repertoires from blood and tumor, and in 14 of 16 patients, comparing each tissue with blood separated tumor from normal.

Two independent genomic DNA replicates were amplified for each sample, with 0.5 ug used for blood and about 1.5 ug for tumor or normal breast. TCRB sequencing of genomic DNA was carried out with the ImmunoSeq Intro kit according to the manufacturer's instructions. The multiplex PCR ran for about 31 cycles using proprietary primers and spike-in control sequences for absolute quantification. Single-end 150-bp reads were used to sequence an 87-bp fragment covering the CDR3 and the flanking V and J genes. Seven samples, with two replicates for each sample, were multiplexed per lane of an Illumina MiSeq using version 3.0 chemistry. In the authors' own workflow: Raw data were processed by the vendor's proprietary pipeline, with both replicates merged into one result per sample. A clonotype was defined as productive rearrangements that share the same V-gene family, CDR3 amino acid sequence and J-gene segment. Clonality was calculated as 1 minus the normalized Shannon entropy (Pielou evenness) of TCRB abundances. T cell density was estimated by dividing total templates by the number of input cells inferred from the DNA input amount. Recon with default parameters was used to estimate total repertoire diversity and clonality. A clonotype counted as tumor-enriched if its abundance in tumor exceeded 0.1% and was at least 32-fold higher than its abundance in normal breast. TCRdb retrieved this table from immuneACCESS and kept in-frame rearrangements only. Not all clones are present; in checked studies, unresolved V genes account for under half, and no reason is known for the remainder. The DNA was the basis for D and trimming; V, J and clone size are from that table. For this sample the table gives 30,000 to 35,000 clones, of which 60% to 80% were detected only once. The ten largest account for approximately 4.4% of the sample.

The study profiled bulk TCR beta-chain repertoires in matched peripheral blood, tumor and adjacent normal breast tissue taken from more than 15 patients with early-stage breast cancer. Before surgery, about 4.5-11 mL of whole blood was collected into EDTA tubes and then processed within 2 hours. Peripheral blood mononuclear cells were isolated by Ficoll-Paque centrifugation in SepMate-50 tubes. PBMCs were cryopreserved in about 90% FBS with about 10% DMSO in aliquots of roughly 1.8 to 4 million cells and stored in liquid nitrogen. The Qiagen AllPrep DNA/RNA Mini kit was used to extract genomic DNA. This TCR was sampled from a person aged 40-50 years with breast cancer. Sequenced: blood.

In nucleotide form, the sequence is TGTGCCAGCAGGCAATCGAGTACTAGCACAGATACGCAGTATTTT. This yields the protein CASRQSSTSTDTQYF. Here the chain combines TRBV27 and TRBJ2-3; there is no confident call for the D gene. V gives up 6 bases and J gives up 0 bases, and the segment between their germline ends measures 13 bases. Inclusive of the bounding cysteine and phenylalanine, the CDR3 is 15 residues long. The kept DNA is CDR3 alone, 45 bases in frame from the first base. Reading the germline V gene (reference sequence) gives CDR1 MNHEY and CDR2 SMNVEV.